Below, 30 T cell receptor beta chains from the same sample are listed, as sequenced in a study of control samples from healthy donors and cancer patients. Clones were read by immunoSEQ multiplex PCR, and TCRdb kept only the in-frame ones, dropping some. This sample has hundreds of thousands of clones; approximately 80% occur once, and the top ten carry roughly 15%. Sequenced: PBMCs. The receptors originated from a woman aged 55-75 years with lung cancer.

V is TRBV5-1 and J is TRBJ1-4, with a weak D call TRBD1 (5 bases). Germline V gene data show CDR1 as SGHRS and CDR2 as YFSETQ. The ends were cut back, 0 bases at V and 8 bases at J, with 11 bases in the middle. This CDR3 is built from 14 residues. In nucleotides, the CDR3 is TGCGCCAGCAGCTTGGGACAGCCCCGGGAAAAACTGTTTTTT. This gives the protein CASSLGQPREKLFF.

This chain links TRBV20-1 with TRBJ1-2, with D possibly matching TRBD1 (5 bases). Germline V CDR1 and CDR2: DFQATT, SNEGSKA (reference sequence). The CDR3 spans 13 residues. V was pared by 3 bases and J by 5 bases, with 13 bases between. The CDR3 region has the DNA TGCAGTGCTAGTGAGGGGCTAGGATATGGCTACACCTTC. Encoded protein: CSASEGLGYGYTF.

The chain employs TRBV19 and TRBJ2-1; 7 bases match TRBD2. V trimming: 6 bases; J trimming: 4 bases; junction bases outside the gene matches: 9. This CDR3 has 15 amino acids. Germline CDR1 and CDR2: LNHDA and SQIVND (reference sequence). This chain's CDR3 is CASRSWLADYNEQFF. CDR3 DNA: TGTGCCAGTAGATCTTGGCTAGCGGATTACAATGAGCAGTTCTTC. Full variable domain (outside the CDR3, taken from reference TRBV19 and TRBJ2-1): DGGITQSPKYLFRKEGQNVTLSCEQNLNHDAMYWYRQDPGQGLRLIYYSQIVNDFQKGDIAEGYSVSREKKESFPLTVTSAQKNPTAFYLCASRSWLADYNEQFFGPGTRLTVL.

The genes are TRBV7-9 and TRBJ2-1; 9 bases are a match to TRBD2. Trimming cost V 3 bases and J 4 bases; bases outside gene matches: 4. The CDR3 spans 15 residues. In germline, CDR1 is SEHNR, CDR2 FQNEAQ (reference sequence). The CDR3 nucleotides are TGTGCCAGCAGCTTGTCTAGCGGGGCGTACAATGAGCAGTTCTTC. Residues: CASSLSSGAYNEQFF.

The chain links TRBV5-4 to TRBJ1-1, with D possibly TRBD1 on 5 matching bases. There are 16 residues in the CDR3. CDR1 and CDR2 from the germline V gene are SGHNT and YYREEE (reference sequence). Trimming cost V 0 bases and J 4 bases, with 16 bases left between them. Here the CDR3 DNA reads TGTGCCAGCAGCTTGGGCCAGGGCTTTAGAGTCACTGAAGCTTTCTTT. Its translation is CASSLGQGFRVTEAFF.

This chain connects TRBV5-1 to TRBJ1-1, with D possibly matching TRBD1 (6 bases). V was trimmed by 0 bases and J by 0 bases, leaving 9 bases between them. This CDR3 contains 15 residues. Germline CDR1 and CDR2: SGHRS and YFSETQ. The CDR3 nucleotides are TGCGCCAGCAGCTTGGGCACAGGGATGAACACTGAAGCTTTCTTT. As protein: CASSLGTGMNTEAFF.

The chain links TRBV12-3 or TRBV12-4 to TRBJ1-2, with 9 nucleotides matching TRBD1. The J segment lost 8 bases and the V segment lost 1 base, leaving 2 bases of the junction unmatched. The CDR3 is 13 amino acids. CDR3 coding DNA: TGTGCCAGCAGTTTAGACAGGGGGCAAGGCTACACCTTC. It encodes CASSLDRGQGYTF.

The chain employs TRBV5-1 and TRBJ2-2; maybe TRBD1 (5 bases). This CDR3 is 14 amino acids long. Germline-derived CDR1 and CDR2 are SGHRS and YFSETQ. V lost 5 bases to trimming and J lost 2 bases, with 10 bases between them. CDR3 DNA: TGCGCCAGCAGAGGGGCCAGCAACACCGGGGAGCTGTTTTTT. Amino acids: CASRGASNTGELFF.

This clone appeared a single time. J is TRBJ2-4 and V is TRBV24-1, with 11 positions matching TRBD2. CDR1 is KGHDR and CDR2 is SFDVKD in the germline V gene. The CDR3 has 16 residues. The junction had 10 bases not matched to a gene; V was cut back by 9 bases and J by 4 bases. Written as DNA, the CDR3 is TGTGCCACCTCCTCGTCGACTAGCGGGAAAAAAAACATTCAGTACTTC. Translating gives CATSSSTSGKKNIQYF.

The V call is TRBV3-1 (or the pseudogene TRBV3-2), the J call TRBJ2-3, with 7 nucleotides matching TRBD2. V was pared by 3 bases and J by 6 bases, with 0 bases of the junction left unmatched. The CDR3 totals 12 residues. Germline values: CDR1 LGHDT, CDR2 YNNKEL (reference sequence). The CDR3 region is CASSHSGDTQYF. The CDR3 nucleotides read TGTGCCAGCAGCCATAGCGGGGATACGCAGTATTTT.

This clone was picked up many times. The chain joins TRBV4-2 to TRBJ2-1; 10 bases agree with TRBD2. The CDR3 is made up of 16 amino acids. Trimming removed 4 bases from V and 1 base from J; junction bases left unmatched: 4. CDR1 and CDR2 from the germline V gene are LGHNA and YNFKEQ. The CDR3 bases are TGTGCCAGCAGCCCATGGACTAGCGGATCCTACAATGAGCAGTTCTTC. It encodes CASSPWTSGSYNEQFF.

This clone was seen a single time. The chain recombines TRBV4-1 with TRBJ1-2, with 7 positions matching TRBD1. V was pared by 4 bases and J by 3 bases, with 14 bases of the junction left unmatched. The CDR3 runs to 17 residues. The V gene's germline CDR1 is MGHRA and CDR2 YSYEKL. The CDR3 DNA sequence: TGCGCCAGCAGCCCTTCCAAGTCCGGGACAGTCTACTATGGCTACACCTTC. Translating it yields CASSPSKSGTVYYGYTF.

The chain couples TRBV11-3 to TRBJ1-3; no firm D call. Trimming left V 5 bases short and J 0 bases short, with 14 bases between. The germline CDR1 and CDR2 sequences are SGHNT and YENEEA. The CDR3 totals 16 residues. The CDR3 here is CASSPPRRSSGNTIYF. CDR3 DNA: TGTGCCAGCAGCCCCCCGAGACGAAGCTCTGGAAACACCATATATTTT.

A single count supports this clone. Here the CDR3 reads CASSTDPGRMNTEAFF. The CDR3 region has the DNA TGTGCCAGCAGCACAGATCCGGGACGGATGAACACTGAAGCTTTCTTT. The V and J genes are TRBV7-9 and TRBJ1-1; tentative D call: TRBD1 (5 bases). This CDR3 comprises 16 residues. Germline values: CDR1 SEHNR, CDR2 FQNEAQ (reference sequence). Trimming pared 5 bases from V and 0 bases from J, leaving 16 bases between. The variable domain in full, with the rest retrieved from reference TRBV7-9 and TRBJ1-1, is DTGVSQNPRHKITKRGQNVTFRCDPISEHNRLYWYRQTLGQGPEFLTYFQNEAQLEKSRLLSDRFSAERPKGSFSTLEIQRTEQGDSAMYLCASSTDPGRMNTEAFFGQGTRLTVV.

The V and J genes are TRBV19 and TRBJ1-5; unclear D gene. V lost 4 bases to trimming and J lost 8 bases, with 12 bases between them. The germline V gene encodes CDR1 LNHDA and CDR2 SQIVND (reference sequence). This CDR3 is 13 amino acids long. This chain's CDR3 is CASSTGRVEPQHF. The CDR3 DNA sequence: TGTGCCAGTAGTACCGGGAGGGTCGAGCCCCAGCATTTT.

A few counts support this clone. One end of the junction varies from germline; a read error may be responsible. The chain employs TRBV7-7 and TRBJ2-1; a weak D match, TRBD2 (7 bases). CDR1 and CDR2 (germline): SSHAT, FNYEAQ (reference sequence). CDR3 length: 15 residues. The CDR3 is CASSSGRGANNEQFF. The CDR3 nucleotides are TGTGCTAGCAGCTCGGGCCGGGGGGCAAACAATGAGCAGTTCTTC.

This clone was observed a single time. As DNA, the CDR3 is TGTGCCAGCTCAGGACTAGCGGGAGGGCTCTACGAGCAGTACTTC. Amino acids: CASSGLAGGLYEQYF. This rearrangement joins TRBV18 to TRBJ2-7, with 15 bases fitting TRBD2. Germline CDR1 is KGHSH and CDR2 is LQKENI. The CDR3 extends over 15 amino acids. V lost 5 bases to trimming and J lost 3 bases; unmatched junction nucleotides: 2. Combining the CDR3 with reference TRBV18 and TRBJ2-7 gives the whole variable domain NAGVMQNPRHLVRRRGQEARLRCSPMKGHSHVYWYRQLPEEGLKFMVYLQKENIIDESGMPKERFSAEFPKEGPSILRIQQVVRGDSAAYFCASSGLAGGLYEQYFGPGTRLTVT.

The chain uses TRBV7-9 and TRBJ2-2, with D perhaps matching TRBD1 or TRBD2 (6 bases each). The CDR3 has 18 residues. Trimming removed 5 bases at V and 0 bases at J, with 19 bases between. The germline V gene encodes CDR1 SEHNR and CDR2 FQNEAQ (reference sequence). The CDR3 coding sequence is TGTGCCAGCAGCGCCTGGACTGAGGGGGGCACGAACACCGGGGAGCTGTTTTTT. This sequence encodes CASSAWTEGGTNTGELFF.

In its sample, this clone was seen a few times. The chain links TRBV5-5 to TRBJ1-1, with D possibly TRBD1 on 5 matching bases. Looked up from germline, CDR1 is SGHKS and CDR2 is YYEKEE (reference sequence). This CDR3 has 14 residues. V was trimmed by 2 bases and J by 3 bases, leaving 11 bases between them. The CDR3 loop is CASSLLTVYTEAFF. The DNA for the CDR3 is TGTGCCAGCAGCTTACTGACAGTGTACACTGAAGCTTTCTTT.

CDR3 amino acids: CASKTPNTEAFF. As DNA, the CDR3 is TGTGCCAGCAAAACCCCGAACACTGAAGCTTTCTTT. The V and J genes are TRBV6-5 and TRBJ1-1; D not resolved. CDR1 MNHEY and CDR2 SVGAGI come from the germline V gene. Trimming cost V 7 bases and J 1 base, with 7 bases left between them. The CDR3 extends over 12 amino acids.

A few counts support this clone. The V and J genes are TRBV5-1 and TRBJ1-4; 9 bases are shared with TRBD1. The CDR3 loop spans 14 amino acids. V was pared by 3 bases and J by 5 bases, with 2 bases of the junction left unmatched. The germline V gene has CDR1 SGHRS and CDR2 YFSETQ. The CDR3 loop reads CASSYTGGNEKLFF. The CDR3 bases are TGCGCCAGCAGCTACACAGGGGGCAATGAAAAACTGTTTTTT.

This clone was found once. The same CDR3 arises from other DNA sequences in this sample as well. CDR3 in DNA: TGCGCCAGCAGCTTGGGAGGGCTGAACACTGAAGCTTTCTTT. It yields the protein CASSLGGLNTEAFF. The V call is TRBV5-1, the J call TRBJ1-1; the D is unclear. V was trimmed by 0 bases and J by 0 bases, leaving 6 bases between them. CDR3 size: 14 residues. Per the germline V gene, CDR1 is SGHRS and CDR2 is YFSETQ. Drawing the rest from reference TRBV5-1 and TRBJ1-1, the complete variable domain is KAGVTQTPRYLIKTRGQQVTLSCSPISGHRSVSWYQQTPGQGLQFLFEYFSETQRNKGNFPGRFSGRQFSNSRSEMNVSTLELGDSALYLCASSLGGLNTEAFFGQGTRLTVV.

This sequence joins TRBV6-4 and TRBJ2-3; 12 bases match TRBD2. The germline gives CDR1 MRHNA, CDR2 SNTAGT. Losses at the gene ends were 3 bases for V and 0 bases for J; bases not matched to a gene: 4. The CDR3 is made up of 17 amino acids. The DNA of the CDR3 is TGTGCCAGCAGTGAACAGACTAGCGGGGGTAGCACAGATACGCAGTATTTT. It encodes CASSEQTSGGSTDTQYF.

The chain uses TRBV7-2 and TRBJ1-1; perhaps TRBD1 as D (5 bases). V lost 1 base to trimming and J lost 11 bases, with 11 bases between them. Germline lookup yields CDR1 SGHTA and CDR2 FQGNSA. There are 12 residues in the CDR3. CDR3 region: CASSLEVGRAFF. CDR3 coding DNA: TGTGCCAGCAGCTTAGAGGTGGGGCGGGCTTTCTTT.

This clone was recorded many times. The rearrangement joins TRBV6-2 or TRBV6-3 to TRBJ2-3; D not resolved. The CDR3 totals 17 residues. Trimming shortened V by 2 bases and J by 5 bases, and 20 bases separated the two germline ends. CDR1 and CDR2 (germline): MNHEY, SVGEGT. The CDR3 region has the DNA TGTGCCAGCAGTTACCGCACCCCAGGCGATGGAATAGATACGCAGTATTTT. Protein sequence: CASSYRTPGDGIDTQYF.

The chain links TRBV23-1 to TRBJ2-1, with 8 bases lining up with TRBD2. TRBV23-1 is known as an ORF, though its function is uncertain. Losses at the gene ends were 4 bases for V and 10 bases for J; bases not matched to a gene: 6. The CDR3 consists of 13 residues. The CDR3 DNA reads TGCGCCAGCAGTCTCGCGGGGGGATCAGAGCAGTTCTTC. Residues: CASSLAGGSEQFF.

The J gene is TRBJ1-2, the V gene TRBV6-5; D is ambiguous. The CDR3 length is 12 residues. The V gene lost 10 bases and the J gene lost 4 bases, with 13 bases spanning the gap. Germline V gene data show CDR1 as MNHEY and CDR2 as SVGAGI. The DNA for the CDR3 is TGTGCCACCTTTCCCCTCGGCTATGGCTACACCTTC. This gives the protein CATFPLGYGYTF.

V gene TRBV6-5 combines with J gene TRBJ1-4; weak D call: TRBD1 (6 bases). The CDR3 spans 13 residues. Trimming pared 5 bases from V and 11 bases from J, leaving 15 bases between. Per the germline V gene, CDR1 is MNHEY and CDR2 is SVGAGI. CDR3: CASSTQSQGKLFF. In DNA, the CDR3 is TGTGCCAGCAGTACACAATCCCAGGGGAAACTGTTTTTT.

The chain is built from TRBV19 and TRBJ1-2; no definite D call. This CDR3 is 16 amino acids long. The ends were cut back, 1 base at V and 7 bases at J, with 19 bases in the middle. Germline CDR1 and CDR2: LNHDA and SQIVND (reference sequence). The CDR3 coding sequence is TGTGCCAGTAGTATAGGCGACGGAGTCGCCGGACGTGGCTACACCTTC. Its translation is CASSIGDGVAGRGYTF. Together with reference TRBV19 and TRBJ1-2, the CDR3 gives the full variable domain: DGGITQSPKYLFRKEGQNVTLSCEQNLNHDAMYWYRQDPGQGLRLIYYSQIVNDFQKGDIAEGYSVSREKKESFPLTVTSAQKNPTAFYLCASSIGDGVAGRGYTFGSGTRLTVV.

This clone was seen only once. The J gene is TRBJ1-5, the V gene TRBV5-6; perhaps TRBD1 as D (6 bases). Per germline, CDR1 SGHDT and CDR2 YYEEEE. CDR3 size: 17 residues. V shed 0 bases and J shed 4 bases, with 17 bases lying between them. The CDR3, as DNA: TGTGCCAGCAGCTTGGCCAGAGTCAGGGGCCAGAATCAGCCCCAGCATTTT. Translation: CASSLARVRGQNQPQHF.